This T cell receptor beta chain was recorded in a study of shared clonotypes between healthy human individuals (dated by TCRdb to the early 2020s). Study-wide context: The cohort comprised a couple of women and a few men aged 18 to 49 years. To increase sequencing depth and limit assay-specific biases, different laboratories used diverse techniques to prepare libraries and sequence TCR repertoires. Per donor, leukapheresis produced somewhere between about 0.85 and 9.5 billion PBMCs. To estimate repertoire size and how much clonotype sharing occurs between individuals, the study deeply sequenced the blood TCR repertoires of roughly 5 healthy adults. For each donor, CD4 naive and CD4 memory were each run on three plates, CD8 naive on two plates, and CD8 memory on one plate. Overall results and qualifications from the work: Pairwise subsampling led to the expectation that sequencing depth would affect the degree of clonotype sharing among donors. Larger estimated clonotype richness was generally found for naive subsets than for memory subsets. Higher generation probabilities were observed for clonotypes shared by all four sorted-subset donors than for non-shared clonotypes. The small number of donors limited the genetic and exposure-history diversity represented. Even with the large sequencing depth, rarefaction of the sorted-subset datasets indicated that sequencing was incomplete. Only blood was sampled, and tissue TCR repertoires likely differ from those in blood. Approximately 5% of naive CD4, 3.5% of naive CD8, 2.3% of memory CD4, and around 0.4% of memory CD8 clonotypes were shared across a few donors.

Turning to this clone: Its antigen target is currently unknown. The input lacks base qualities; no much larger clone sits a single base away.

The donors were healthy, HIV-negative adults who had no recently reported acute infections or vaccinations. Every donor was a Caucasian adult living in Nashville, Tennessee, USA. CD4+ T cells were enriched through magnetic negative selection, after which naive cells were positively selected on CD45RA and the remaining negative fraction served as the memory subset. After blood collection by leukapheresis, PBMCs were isolated using Ficoll-Histopaque density gradient centrifugation and then cryopreserved in the vapor phase of liquid nitrogen. Analytical flow cytometry was used to check the purity and quantity of each magnetically sorted T cell population. Genomic DNA was isolated from every sorted fraction and measured by UV absorbance on a Nanodrop 2000c. TCR CDR3 regions were amplified from genomic DNA by multiplex PCR using the deep immunoSEQ assay. Extracted genomic DNA from each cell subset was distributed evenly across all wells of several immunoSEQ 96-well plates, and each plate was treated as a replicate. For sorted subsets, each replicate PCR was loaded with about 0.2 ug genomic DNA, equivalent to 25,000 to 35,000 T cell genomes. The purified libraries were quantified using a Qubit 3.0 fluorometer, sized with a Bioanalyzer 2100, and then quantified again using the KAPA Library Quantification kit. Every immunoSEQ 96-well plate was sequenced on a separate single-read 150-cycle Illumina NextSeq 550 flow cell. The published analysis was carried out like this. Because only junctional sequences without quality scores were contained in the immunoSEQ output, filtering matching that applied to full-length reads could not be performed. Sequences were annotated with PyIR, a Python wrapper for IgBLAST v1.9, and V/J genes and CDR3 were assigned using IMGT germline references. Any read was removed if the V/J assignment was weak (E-value above 1e-6), the CDR3 was missing, or the read contained stop codons, out-of-frame junctions, or ambiguous translated residues. A V3J clonotype was defined by an identical inferred V gene, J gene, and CDR3 amino acid sequence. To compute the percentage overlap between repertoires, the number of shared unique clonotypes was divided by the size of the smaller repertoire. RTK rarefaction, the Chao1 estimator, and Recon v2.1 estimates of unobserved clonotypes were used to assess repertoire richness. Generation probabilities for all TCRbeta clonotypes obtained by the gDNA method from a handful of donors were computed using OLGA. This immuneACCESS table, as held by TCRdb, lists in-frame sequences with V and J called but not all clones. Of the missing ones, under half trace to an unresolved V gene in checked studies; the others have no known cause. From that table come the V and J calls and clone size; the DNA was used to work out D and trimming. Within this sample are over 2 million clones, with approximately 95% of them counted one time only. The ten largest clones take up 0.1% to 0.15% of the sample.

CDR1 and CDR2, looked up from the germline V gene, are SGHDT and YYEEEE. Taken from cysteine to phenylalanine, the CDR3 has 14 residues. This entry keeps only the CDR3 DNA: 42 bases, framed from base 1. V sheds 2 bases and J sheds 3 bases, leaving 10 bases between their ends. Specimen: naive CD4+ T cells sorted from blood. Taken with the paper, the label for cell subset or site translates to: CD45RA+ positively selected. The sequence is built from TRBV5-6 and TRBJ2-3; there is no confident call for the D gene. The TCR originated in a man aged 18 to 30 in good health. This receptor has the CDR3 CASSLPVGTDTQYF. The DNA sequence follows: TGTGCCAGCAGCTTACCAGTTGGGACAGATACGCAGTATTTT. The CDR3, completed at both ends by the reference TRBV5-6 and TRBJ2-3 genes, gives the full variable domain DAGVTQSPTHLIKTRGQQVTLRCSPKSGHDTVSWYQQALGQGPQFIFQYYEEEERQRGNFPDRFSGHQFPNYSSELNVNALLLGDSALYLCASSLPVGTDTQYFGPGTRLTVL.